Included here is one T cell receptor beta chain sequence, with context. Its antigen remains unidentified. Per-base quality was not reported, and no clone a single base away is much larger than it. These data originate in a study of blood T cells in healthy people across ages (dated by TCRdb to between 2014 and 2017). For the wider study: Template switching captured roughly one uniquely barcoded TCR beta cDNA molecule per two T cells in model experiments. Donors were grouped into four age groups: young (average about 15 years), middle-aged (about 38), aged (around 62) and long-lived (about 90). Donors of different ages were randomly distributed across sequencing lanes to avoid experimental bias. The study analyzed two additional independent replicas of 1 million unique cDNA reads from the same blood draw for two donors, one aged 18 to 29 and one aged 80 or older. Using deep sequencing normalized with unique cDNA molecular identifiers, the study measured how TCR beta repertoire diversity changes with age.

The library was built by means of 5' RACE. Sequencing took place on an Illumina HiSeq 2500. A second PCR of about 6 to 12 cycles was run with a J-beta primer mix and a sample-barcoded 5' primer. Each TCR beta cDNA molecule received a unique molecular identifier from a template-switch 5' adaptor carrying 12 random nucleotides. At least 2.5 million CDR3-containing paired-end reads were obtained from each sample. First-strand cDNA was synthesized from all RNA with the Mint cDNA synthesis kit, primed by a TRBC-specific oligonucleotide. After uracil-DNA glycosylase treatment, a first 18-cycle PCR used universal primers M1SS and BC2_uni_R on all cDNA. As for how the authors treated the data: For normalization, 1 million high-quality reads were randomly selected from each sample, with every read carrying a distinct molecular identifier. Instead of being binned into consensus sequences, reads with shared molecular identifiers were discarded. MiTCR, run with a Q25 quality threshold and the strictest error-elimination algorithm, handled CDR3 identification, clonotype clustering and error correction. A nonparametric unseen species model with Euler transformation was used to estimate lower-bound total TCR beta diversity. Using fastp at Q25 and MiXCR, TCRdb reprocessed the public reads and kept productive beta chains. Each entry is one CDR3 protein sequence, shown with its most common DNA and genes. These V and J calls are TCRdb output, not the study's own analysis. This sample is represented by more than 1,400,000 distinct CDR3 sequences; 35% to 45% of them were singletons. In total, the top ten clones hold 7.9% of the sample.

Systemically healthy Caucasian individuals from Russia, around 38 in total and aged about 6 to 100 years, were included as donors. Approximately 9.3 milliliters of peripheral blood were drawn from each donor into EDTA-treated Vacutainer tubes. Ficoll-Paque density-gradient centrifugation was used to isolate PBMCs, with at least 6.5 million per sample. Trizol reagent was used to extract total RNA from PBMCs, with at least 6 micrograms per sample. The percentages of naive CD45RAhigh/CD27high T cells were determined by flow cytometry on a PBMC aliquot from every donor. Results and caveats for the whole study, not just this receptor: Since profiling was done on bulk unsorted PBMCs, naive and antigen-experienced compartments could not be conclusively compared. The CMV infection status of donors was not known, potentially confounding age-related changes in expanded clonotypes. Total diversity estimates from one million sequenced T cells were considered lower bounds and underestimates. As age increased, observed TCR beta diversity per million T cells dropped in a roughly linear way, and a significant reduction was already evident by age about 40. Compared with the aged group, the long-lived group had more naive CD4+ T cells, fewer expanded clones and increased TCR diversity, a pattern suggesting age selection. The percentage of naive T cells measured by flow cytometry correlated strongly with observed TCR beta diversity.

Specimen: blood. This clonotype was obtained from a woman younger than 30 in good health.

The bases read TGTGCCAGCACTCCCGTGGGGGGGGCAGGGACCTACAATGAGCAGTTCTTC. The translation is CASTPVGGAGTYNEQFF. Here the chain combines TRBV28 and TRBJ2-1; the D segment could be TRBD2, given 7 matching bases. Its CDR3 holds 17 amino acids, cysteine through phenylalanine. Of the read, only the CDR3 DNA is kept; its 51 bases are in frame from base 1. V gives up 7 bases and J gives up 2 bases, and the segment between their germline ends measures 21 bases. As encoded in the germline V gene, CDR1 is MDHEN while CDR2 is SYDVKM.